This T cell receptor beta chain was recorded in a study of blood T cells in healthy people across ages. CDR3 length equals 16 residues. Germline V gives CDR1 LNHNV, CDR2 YYDKDF (reference sequence). On this clonotype itself: Its antigen is unidentified. An end of the junction does not agree with germline; a read error may underlie this.

Combining a sample-barcoded 5' primer with a J-beta primer mix, a second PCR ran for roughly 6 to 12 cycles. Individual samples furnished no less than 2.5 million CDR3-containing paired-end reads apiece. One entry per CDR3 protein results from TCRdb running MiXCR on the 5' RACE reads. The sample holds 800,000 to 950,000 distinct CDR3 sequences, approximately 49% seen once. Study-wide results and caveats: Both higher diversity and more naive CD4+ cells marked long-lived donors when set against aged donors. Since the PBMCs were unsorted, naive and antigen-experienced cells could not be conclusively compared. The fall in TCR beta diversity per million T cells was roughly linear with age.

Sequences were obtained from blood. This TCR came from a man between 25 and 39 years old in good health. This sequence joins TRBV15 and TRBJ1-6; D unclear. CDR3 residues: CATSRESGMYNSPLHF. CDR3 DNA sequence: TGTGCTACCAGCAGAGAGAGCGGGATGTATAATTCACCCCTCCACTTT.